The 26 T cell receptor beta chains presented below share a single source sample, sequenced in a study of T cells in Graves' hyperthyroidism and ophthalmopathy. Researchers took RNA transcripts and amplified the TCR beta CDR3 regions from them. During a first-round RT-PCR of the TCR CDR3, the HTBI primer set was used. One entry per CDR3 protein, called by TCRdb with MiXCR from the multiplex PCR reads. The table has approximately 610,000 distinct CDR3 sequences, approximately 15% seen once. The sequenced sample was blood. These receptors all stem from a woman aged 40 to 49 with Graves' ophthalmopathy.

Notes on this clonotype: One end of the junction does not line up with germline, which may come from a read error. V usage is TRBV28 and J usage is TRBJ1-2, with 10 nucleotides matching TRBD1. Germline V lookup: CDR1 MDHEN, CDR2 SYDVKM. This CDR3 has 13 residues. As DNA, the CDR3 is TGTGCCAGCAGTTACTCATTGACAGGGGGCTGCACCTTC. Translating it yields CASSYSLTGGCTF.

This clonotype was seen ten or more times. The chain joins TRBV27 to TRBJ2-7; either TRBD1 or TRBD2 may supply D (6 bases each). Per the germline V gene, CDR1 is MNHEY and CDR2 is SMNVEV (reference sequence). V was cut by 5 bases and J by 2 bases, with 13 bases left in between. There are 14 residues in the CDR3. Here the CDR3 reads CASSKGGLTYEQYF. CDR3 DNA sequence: TGTGCCAGCAGTAAGGGGGGACTCACCTACGAGCAGTACTTC.

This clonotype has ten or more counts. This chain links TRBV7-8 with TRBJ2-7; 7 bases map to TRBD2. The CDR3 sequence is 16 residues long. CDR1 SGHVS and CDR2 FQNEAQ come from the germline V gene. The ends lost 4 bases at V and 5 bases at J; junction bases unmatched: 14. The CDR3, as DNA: TGTGCCAGCAGCTCAAGAGCGGGACGGGATGGGGACGAGCAGTACTTC. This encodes CASSSRAGRDGDEQYF.

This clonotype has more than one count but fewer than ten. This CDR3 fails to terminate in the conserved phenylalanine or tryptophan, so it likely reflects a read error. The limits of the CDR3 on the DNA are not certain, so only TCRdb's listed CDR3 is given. Here the CDR3 reads CASSLGQRDSAL. The genes are TRBV5-6 and TRBJ1-1; the table calls TRBD1, which could not be checked here. Germline loops: CDR1 SGHDT, CDR2 YYEEEE. From its first to its last residue, the CDR3 has 12 amino acids.

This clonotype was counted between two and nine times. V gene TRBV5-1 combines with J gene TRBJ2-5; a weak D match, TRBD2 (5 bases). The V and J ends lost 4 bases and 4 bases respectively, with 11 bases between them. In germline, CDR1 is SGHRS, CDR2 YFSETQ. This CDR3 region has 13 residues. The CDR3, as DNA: TGCGCCAGCAGCCTCCGACTACGAGAGACCCAGTACTTC. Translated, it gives CASSLRLRETQYF.

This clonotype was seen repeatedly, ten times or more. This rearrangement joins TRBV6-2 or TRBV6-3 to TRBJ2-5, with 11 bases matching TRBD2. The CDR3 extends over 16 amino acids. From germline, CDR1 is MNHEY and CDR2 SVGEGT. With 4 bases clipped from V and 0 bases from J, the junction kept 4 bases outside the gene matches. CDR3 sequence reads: CASSSLAGAYQETQYF. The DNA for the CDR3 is TGTGCCAGCAGTTCACTAGCGGGGGCGTACCAAGAGACCCAGTACTTC.

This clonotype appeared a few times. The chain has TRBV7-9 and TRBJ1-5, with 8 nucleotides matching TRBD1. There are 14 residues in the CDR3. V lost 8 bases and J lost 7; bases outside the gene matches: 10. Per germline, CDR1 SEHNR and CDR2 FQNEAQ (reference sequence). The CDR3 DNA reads TGTGCCAGCGGAATCGGACAGGGCCAACAGCCCCAGCATTTT. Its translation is CASGIGQGQQPQHF.

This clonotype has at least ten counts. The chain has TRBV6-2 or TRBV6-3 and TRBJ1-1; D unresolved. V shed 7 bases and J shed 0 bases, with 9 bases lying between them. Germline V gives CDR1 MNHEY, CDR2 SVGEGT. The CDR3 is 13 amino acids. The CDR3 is CASKEYMNTEAFF. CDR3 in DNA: TGTGCCAGCAAGGAGTACATGAACACTGAAGCTTTCTTT.

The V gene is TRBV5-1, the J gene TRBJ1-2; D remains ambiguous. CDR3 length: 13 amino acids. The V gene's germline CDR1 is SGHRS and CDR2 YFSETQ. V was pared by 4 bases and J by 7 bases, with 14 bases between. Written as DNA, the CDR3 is TGCGCCAGCAGCACCGGGATTCGGAGTGGCTACACCTTC. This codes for CASSTGIRSGYTF.

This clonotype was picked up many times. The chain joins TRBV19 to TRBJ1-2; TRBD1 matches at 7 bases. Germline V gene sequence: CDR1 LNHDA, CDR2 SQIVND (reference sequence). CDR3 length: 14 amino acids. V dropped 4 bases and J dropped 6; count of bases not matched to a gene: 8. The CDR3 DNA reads TGTGCCAGTAGTAGCAGACAGGGCGGAGATGGCTACACCTTC. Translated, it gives CASSSRQGGDGYTF.

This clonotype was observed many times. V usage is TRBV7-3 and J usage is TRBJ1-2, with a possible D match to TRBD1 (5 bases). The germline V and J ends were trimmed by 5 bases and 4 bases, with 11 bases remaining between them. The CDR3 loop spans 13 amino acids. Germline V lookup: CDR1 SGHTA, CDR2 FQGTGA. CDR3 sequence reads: CASSGTQGYGYTF. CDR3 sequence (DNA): TGTGCCAGCAGCGGGACGCAAGGCTATGGCTACACCTTC.

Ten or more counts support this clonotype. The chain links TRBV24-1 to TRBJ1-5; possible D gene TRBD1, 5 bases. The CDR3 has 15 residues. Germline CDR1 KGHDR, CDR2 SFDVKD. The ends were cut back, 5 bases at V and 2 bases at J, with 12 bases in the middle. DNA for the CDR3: TGTGCCACCAGTGCCCAGGGACGGGGCAATCAGCCCCAGCATTTT. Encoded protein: CATSAQGRGNQPQHF.

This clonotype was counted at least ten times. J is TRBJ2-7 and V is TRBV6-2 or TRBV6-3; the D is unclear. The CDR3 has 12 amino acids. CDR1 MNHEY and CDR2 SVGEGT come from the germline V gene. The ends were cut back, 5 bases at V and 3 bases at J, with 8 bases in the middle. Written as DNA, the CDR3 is TGTGCCAGCAGTATCCACCTCTACGAGCAGTACTTC. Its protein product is CASSIHLYEQYF.

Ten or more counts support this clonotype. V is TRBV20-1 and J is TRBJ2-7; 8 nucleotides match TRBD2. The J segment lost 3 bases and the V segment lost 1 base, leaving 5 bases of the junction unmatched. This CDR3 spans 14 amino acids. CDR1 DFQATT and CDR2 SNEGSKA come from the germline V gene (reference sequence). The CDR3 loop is CSARGGLAGYEQYF. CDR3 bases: TGCAGTGCTAGAGGAGGACTAGCAGGCTACGAGCAGTACTTC.

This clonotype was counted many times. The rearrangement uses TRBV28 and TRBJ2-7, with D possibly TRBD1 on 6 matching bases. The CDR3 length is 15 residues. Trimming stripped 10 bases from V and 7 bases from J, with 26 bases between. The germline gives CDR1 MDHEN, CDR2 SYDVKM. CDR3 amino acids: CATGYSSTGSSEQYF. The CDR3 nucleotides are TGTGCCACAGGTTACTCTTCGACAGGCTCGAGTGAGCAGTACTTC.

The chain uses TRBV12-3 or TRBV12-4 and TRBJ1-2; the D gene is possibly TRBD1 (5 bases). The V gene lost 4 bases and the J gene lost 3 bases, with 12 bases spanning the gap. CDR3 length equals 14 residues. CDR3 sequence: CASSSLGRDYGYTF. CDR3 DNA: TGTGCCAGCAGTTCCTTGGGCAGGGACTATGGCTACACCTTC.

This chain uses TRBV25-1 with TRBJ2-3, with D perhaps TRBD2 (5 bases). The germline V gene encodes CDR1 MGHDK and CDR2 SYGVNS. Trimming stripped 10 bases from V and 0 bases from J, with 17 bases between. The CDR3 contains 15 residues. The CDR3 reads CATSEEEISTDTQYF. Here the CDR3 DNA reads TGTGCCACCTCCGAGGAGGAAATCAGCACAGATACGCAGTATTTT.

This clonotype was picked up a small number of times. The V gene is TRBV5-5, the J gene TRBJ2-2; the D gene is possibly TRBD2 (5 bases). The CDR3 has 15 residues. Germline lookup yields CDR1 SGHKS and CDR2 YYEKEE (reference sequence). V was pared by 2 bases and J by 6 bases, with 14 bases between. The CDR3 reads CASSFGGYGAGELFF. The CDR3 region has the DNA TGTGCCAGCAGCTTCGGAGGTTACGGGGCCGGGGAGCTGTTTTTT. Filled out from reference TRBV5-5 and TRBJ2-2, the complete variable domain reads DAGVTQSPTHLIKTRGQQVTLRCSPISGHKSVSWYQQVLGQGPQFIFQYYEKEERGRGNFPDRFSARQFPNYSSELNVNALLLGDSALYLCASSFGGYGAGELFFGEGSRLTVL.

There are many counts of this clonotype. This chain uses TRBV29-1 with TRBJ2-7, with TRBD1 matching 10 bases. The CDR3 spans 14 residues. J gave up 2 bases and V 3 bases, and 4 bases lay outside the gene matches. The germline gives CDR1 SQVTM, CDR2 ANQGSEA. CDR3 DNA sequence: TGCAGCGTTGACCTAGGACAGGGGGCCTACGAGCAGTACTTC. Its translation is CSVDLGQGAYEQYF.

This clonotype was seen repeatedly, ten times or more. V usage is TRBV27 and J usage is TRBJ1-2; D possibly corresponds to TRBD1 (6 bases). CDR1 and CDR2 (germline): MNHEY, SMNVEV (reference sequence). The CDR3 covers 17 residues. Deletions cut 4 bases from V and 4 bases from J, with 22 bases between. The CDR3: CASSSWVAGGLLYGYTF. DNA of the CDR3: TGTGCCAGCAGTTCATGGGTCGCCGGGGGCCTTCTCTATGGCTACACCTTC.

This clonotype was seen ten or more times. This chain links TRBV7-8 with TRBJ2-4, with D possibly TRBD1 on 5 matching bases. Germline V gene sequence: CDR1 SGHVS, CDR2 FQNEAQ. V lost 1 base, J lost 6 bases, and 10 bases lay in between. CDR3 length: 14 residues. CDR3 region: CASSLVGELNIQYF. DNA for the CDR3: TGTGCCAGCAGCTTAGTAGGGGAATTAAACATTCAGTACTTC.

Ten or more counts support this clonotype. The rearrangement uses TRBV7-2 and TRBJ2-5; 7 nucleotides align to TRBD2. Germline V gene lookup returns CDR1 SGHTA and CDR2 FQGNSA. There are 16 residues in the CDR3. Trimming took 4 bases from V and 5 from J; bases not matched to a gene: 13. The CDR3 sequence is CASSYAEGGSGETQYF. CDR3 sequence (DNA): TGTGCCAGCAGCTACGCAGAGGGCGGGAGTGGCGAGACCCAGTACTTC.

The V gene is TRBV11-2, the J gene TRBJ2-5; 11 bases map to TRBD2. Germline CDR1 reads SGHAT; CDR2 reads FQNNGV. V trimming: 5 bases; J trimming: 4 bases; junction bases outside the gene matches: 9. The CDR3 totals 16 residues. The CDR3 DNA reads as TGTGCCAGCAGCCCACTAGCGGGAGTAATACGAGAGACCCAGTACTTC. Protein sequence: CASSPLAGVIRETQYF.

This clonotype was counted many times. CDR3 nucleotides: TGTGCCAGCAGTTACTCGATCGGGGCTAGCGGGTACGAGCAGTACTTC. The encoded protein is CASSYSIGASGYEQYF. This chain links TRBV6-5 with TRBJ2-7, with TRBD2 matching 8 bases. This CDR3 is built from 16 residues. Germline V gene sequence: CDR1 MNHEY, CDR2 SVGAGI. J gave up 4 bases and V 0 bases, and 8 bases lay outside the gene matches.

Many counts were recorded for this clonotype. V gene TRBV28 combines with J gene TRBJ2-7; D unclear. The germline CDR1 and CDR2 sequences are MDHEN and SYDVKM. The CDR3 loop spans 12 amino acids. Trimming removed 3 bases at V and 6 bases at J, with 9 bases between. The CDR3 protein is CASSFYRFEQYF. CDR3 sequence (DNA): TGTGCCAGCAGTTTTTACCGGTTCGAGCAGTACTTC.

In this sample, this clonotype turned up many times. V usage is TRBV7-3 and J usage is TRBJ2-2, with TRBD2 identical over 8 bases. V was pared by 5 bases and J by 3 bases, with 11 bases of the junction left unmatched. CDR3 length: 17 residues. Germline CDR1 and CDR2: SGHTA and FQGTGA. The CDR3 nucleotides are TGTGCCAGCAGCATTAAGCGGGAGAGTATAGACACCGGGGAGCTGTTTTTT. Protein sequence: CASSIKRESIDTGELFF.